A single sample is the source of the 28 T cell receptor beta chains below, sequenced in a study of blood T cell repertoires in COVID-19. Clones were read by immunoSEQ multiplex PCR, and TCRdb kept only the in-frame ones, dropping some. The profile shows about 94,000 clones, under 90% of them singletons. Input material: peripheral blood. These receptors were taken from a human donor in a cohort sampled during active COVID-19.

The chain joins TRBV6-5 to TRBJ2-7; 9 nucleotides match TRBD2. The CDR3 spans 15 residues. CDR1 MNHEY and CDR2 SVGAGI come from the germline V gene. V was clipped by 7 bases and J by 4 bases; unmatched bases: 11. Here the CDR3 reads CASNPTLAGTYEQYF. Here the CDR3 DNA reads TGTGCCAGCAACCCGACTCTAGCGGGGACATACGAGCAGTACTTC.

This chain joins TRBV30 and TRBJ1-3; possible D gene TRBD1, 6 bases. In germline, CDR1 is GTSNPN, CDR2 SVGIG (reference sequence). The CDR3 is 13 residues long. The ends were cut back, 5 bases at V and 4 bases at J, with 12 bases in the middle. DNA for the CDR3: TGTGCCTGGCAAACAGGGTACGGAAACACCATATATTTT. It codes for CAWQTGYGNTIYF.

The genes are TRBV6-5 and TRBJ2-7, with 9 positions matching TRBD1. The CDR3 is made up of 13 amino acids. Germline CDR1 is MNHEY and CDR2 is SVGAGI. V was pared by 8 bases and J by 3 bases, with 5 bases of the junction left unmatched. CDR3 residues: CASGTGPLYEQYF. The CDR3 DNA reads TGTGCCAGCGGGACAGGGCCTCTCTACGAGCAGTACTTC.

The chain couples TRBV7-2 to TRBJ1-1, with TRBD1 identical over 7 bases. The CDR3 contains 14 residues. Trimming removed 5 bases from V and 4 bases from J; junction bases left unmatched: 7. The germline V gene encodes CDR1 SGHTA and CDR2 FQGNSA. The CDR3 nucleotides are TGTGCCAGCAGCCGCGGACAGGAGGCCACTGAAGCTTTCTTT. It codes for CASSRGQEATEAFF.

This sequence joins TRBV28 and TRBJ1-5; D is uncertain. Germline CDR1 and CDR2: MDHEN and SYDVKM. The germline V and J ends were trimmed by 2 bases and 6 bases, with 8 bases remaining between them. CDR3 size: 13 residues. The CDR3 DNA sequence: TGTGCCAGCAGTTTAATGATCAGTCAGCCCCAGCATTTT. Translating gives CASSLMISQPQHF.

The V and J genes are TRBV19 and TRBJ2-7; D may be TRBD2 (6 bases). V gave up 8 bases and J gave up 2 bases, with 7 bases separating them. The CDR3 consists of 11 residues. The germline gives CDR1 LNHDA, CDR2 SQIVND (reference sequence). The DNA of the CDR3 is TGTGCCAGTGCGGGGCCCTACGAGCAGTACTTC. Translating it yields CASAGPYEQYF.

This clone occurred a few times. The rearrangement joins TRBV3-1 (or the pseudogene TRBV3-2) to TRBJ1-1; D call uncertain. The V gene's germline CDR1 is LGHDT and CDR2 YNNKEL (reference sequence). The CDR3 loop spans 14 amino acids. V gave up 4 bases and J gave up 6 bases, with 15 bases separating them. CDR3 sequence: CASSPTGRYAEAFF. CDR3 coding DNA: TGTGCCAGCAGCCCTACCGGTCGGTACGCTGAAGCTTTCTTT.

The chain combines TRBV2 with TRBJ1-2; D uncertain. The germline CDR1 and CDR2 sequences are SNHLY and FYNNEI. V was trimmed by 3 bases and J by 0 bases, leaving 8 bases between them. The CDR3 consists of 14 residues. In DNA, the CDR3 is TGTGCCAGCAGTGACCGTCAGACTAACTATGGCTACACCTTC. Translated, it gives CASSDRQTNYGYTF.

This clone has a single count. The chain is built from TRBV7-2 and TRBJ1-1; the D gene is possibly TRBD1 (6 bases). The CDR3 covers 13 residues. Trimming shortened V by 7 bases and J by 4 bases, and 13 bases separated the two germline ends. Germline values: CDR1 SGHTA, CDR2 FQGNSA. The CDR3 sequence is CASTPEGGTEAFF. The CDR3 bases are TGTGCCAGCACCCCGGAAGGGGGCACTGAAGCTTTCTTT. Combining the CDR3 with reference TRBV7-2 and TRBJ1-1 gives the whole variable domain GAGVSQSPSNKVTEKGKDVELRCDPISGHTALYWYRQSLGQGLEFLIYFQGNSAPDKSGLPSDRFSAERTGGSVSTLTIQRTQQEDSAVYLCASTPEGGTEAFFGQGTRLTVV.

This clone has a handful of counts. The chain is built from TRBV6-6 and TRBJ2-4; 9 bases line up with TRBD1. This CDR3 contains 19 residues. J gave up 3 bases and V 5 bases, and 17 bases lay outside the gene matches. The germline gives CDR1 MNHNY, CDR2 SVGAGI (reference sequence). DNA of the CDR3: TGTGCCAGCAGTCCGATGACCGGGACAGGGTTTTCTAGCAAAAACATTCAGTACTTC. Translated, it gives CASSPMTGTGFSSKNIQYF.

The rearrangement uses TRBV7-9 and TRBJ2-7; TRBD2 is a possible D gene (6 bases). The CDR3 is 15 residues long. Germline assignment: CDR1 SEHNR and CDR2 FQNEAQ (reference sequence). V shed 7 bases and J shed 5 bases, with 21 bases lying between them. The DNA for the CDR3 is TGTGCCAGCACCCCGGGGGACTTCAGGGCCGACGAGCAGTACTTC. Translated: CASTPGDFRADEQYF.

The gene calls are TRBV4-1 and TRBJ2-1; TRBD2 aligns across 9 bases. Unmatched junction bases numbered 9, after V lost 3 bases and J lost 6 bases. The CDR3 covers 16 residues. Germline assignment: CDR1 MGHRA and CDR2 YSYEKL. Here the CDR3 DNA reads TGCGCCAGCAGCCATGTGCTAGCGGGAAATTCCAATGAGCAGTTCTTC. This encodes CASSHVLAGNSNEQFF.

CDR3 in DNA: TGTGCCAGCAGTTTATACGAGGGGGCGACCTCCTACGAGCAGTACTTC. It is translated as CASSLYEGATSYEQYF. The gene calls are TRBV28 and TRBJ2-7; 7 nucleotides line up with TRBD1. The CDR3 has 16 amino acids. The trim removed 1 base at V and 0 bases at J, leaving 6 bases unmatched. Per germline, CDR1 MDHEN and CDR2 SYDVKM.

The chain employs TRBV7-9 and TRBJ1-5; TRBD1 might be the D (5 bases). V shed 10 bases and J shed 5 bases, with 6 bases lying between them. Germline-derived CDR1 and CDR2 are SEHNR and FQNEAQ (reference sequence). This CDR3 spans 10 amino acids. For the CDR3, the DNA is TGTGCCACGGGGGATCAGCCCCAGCATTTT. This gives the protein CATGDQPQHF.

The chain uses TRBV4-1 and TRBJ2-3; D uncertain. Germline V CDR1 and CDR2: MGHRA, YSYEKL. Trimming cost V 1 base and J 2 bases, with 10 bases left between them. CDR3 length: 15 amino acids. The CDR3 reads CASSQVGAPTDTQYF. CDR3 sequence (DNA): TGCGCCAGCAGCCAAGTGGGCGCCCCCACAGATACGCAGTATTTT.

CDR3 sequence (DNA): TGTGCCAGCAGTTTGGGAGTAGGGAACACCGGGGAGCTGTTTTTT. Amino acid sequence: CASSLGVGNTGELFF. The rearrangement joins TRBV28 to TRBJ2-2; possibly TRBD2 for D (5 bases). This CDR3 comprises 15 residues. In germline, CDR1 is MDHEN, CDR2 SYDVKM. V lost 3 bases and J 1 base, leaving 9 bases between the germline ends.

The V gene is TRBV14, the J gene TRBJ1-2; 7 positions match TRBD1. Germline CDR1 is SGHDN and CDR2 is FVKESK. Trimming at V came to 2 bases and at J to 6 bases, leaving 6 bases not matched to a gene. The CDR3 is 14 amino acids. The chain's CDR3 is CASSQHRDRHGYTF. For the CDR3, the DNA is TGTGCCAGCAGCCAACACCGGGACAGACATGGCTACACCTTC.

The V and J genes are TRBV7-9 and TRBJ2-5; possible D gene TRBD2, 6 bases. With 2 bases removed from V and 4 bases from J, the gap between germline ends came to 11 bases. Germline CDR1 and CDR2: SEHNR and FQNEAQ (reference sequence). The CDR3 is 14 amino acids. The CDR3 nucleotides read TGTGCCAGCAGCTTAAGGAGTAGCGGAGAGACCCAGTACTTC. This codes for CASSLRSSGETQYF.

The chain employs TRBV7-8 and TRBJ1-1; a weak D match, TRBD1 (5 bases). Germline values: CDR1 SGHVS, CDR2 FQNEAQ. The V gene lost 11 bases and the J gene lost 10 bases, with 17 bases spanning the gap. CDR3 length: 11 amino acids. The CDR3 region has the DNA TGTGCCTCTCAGGGAGGTGCTCGAGCTTTCTTT. Protein sequence: CASQGGARAFF. Full variable domain (remainder filled in from reference TRBV7-8 and TRBJ1-1): GAGVSQSPRYKVAKRGQDVALRCDPISGHVSLFWYQQALGQGPEFLTYFQNEAQLDKSGLPSDRFFAERPEGSVSTLKIQRTQQEDSAVYLCASQGGARAFFGQGTRLTVV.

This chain uses TRBV7-2 with TRBJ2-1; 7 bases are shared with TRBD2. There are 16 residues in the CDR3. Germline V CDR1 and CDR2: SGHTA, FQGNSA. V shed 3 bases and J 9 bases; nucleotides not matched to a gene: 14. CDR3 coding DNA: TGTGCCAGCAGCTTCGTTGGCGGGAGTCTCAACTTTGAGCAGTTCTTC. It encodes CASSFVGGSLNFEQFF.

The chain's CDR3 is CASSQEYRGSETQYF. In DNA, the CDR3 is TGCGCCAGCAGCCAAGAATACAGGGGATCGGAGACCCAGTACTTC. The chain recombines TRBV4-1 with TRBJ2-5; 7 bases line up with TRBD1. CDR3 length: 15 amino acids. The junction had 6 bases not matched to a gene; V was cut back by 0 bases and J by 5 bases. The germline CDR1 and CDR2 sequences are MGHRA and YSYEKL.

V usage is TRBV19 and J usage is TRBJ2-3, with 7 bases identical to TRBD2. The CDR3 has 16 residues. V lost 5 bases, J lost 1 base, and 9 bases stayed unmatched. The germline V gene has CDR1 LNHDA and CDR2 SQIVND (reference sequence). CDR3 in DNA: TGTGCCAGTAGTCGTTTCGGGGGGAAGGGCACAGATACGCAGTATTTT. Translated: CASSRFGGKGTDTQYF.

The chain combines TRBV30 with TRBJ1-5, with no clear D. With 3 bases removed from V and 0 bases from J, the gap between germline ends came to 15 bases. The CDR3 runs to 16 residues. CDR1 is GTSNPN and CDR2 is SVGIG in the germline V gene (reference sequence). The CDR3 here is CAWSLMGSYSNQPQHF. As DNA, the CDR3 is TGTGCCTGGAGCCTTATGGGCAGCTATAGCAATCAGCCCCAGCATTTT.

The rearrangement uses TRBV27 and TRBJ2-2, with 11 positions matching TRBD2. The CDR3 has 16 residues. Germline loops: CDR1 MNHEY, CDR2 SMNVEV (reference sequence). J lost 4 bases, V lost 5 bases, and 6 bases had no gene match. CDR3 bases: TGTGCCAGCAGTCGGCGACTAGCGGGAATCACCGGGGAGCTGTTTTTT. It codes for CASSRRLAGITGELFF.

The chain is built from TRBV18 and TRBJ1-1; unclear D gene. Trimming took 3 bases from V and 5 from J, leaving 13 bases between them. Germline assignment: CDR1 KGHSH and CDR2 LQKENI. This CDR3 spans 14 amino acids. CDR3 sequence (DNA): TGTGCCAGCTCACCCCTTAGTGGGGAGACTGAAGCTTTCTTT. Translating it yields CASSPLSGETEAFF. Full variable domain (remainder filled in from reference TRBV18 and TRBJ1-1): NAGVMQNPRHLVRRRGQEARLRCSPMKGHSHVYWYRQLPEEGLKFMVYLQKENIIDESGMPKERFSAEFPKEGPSILRIQQVVRGDSAAYFCASSPLSGETEAFFGQGTRLTVV.

V gene TRBV11-2 combines with J gene TRBJ2-3; D is undetermined. Between the trimmed V and J ends, which lost 2 bases and 1 base, there was a span of 10 bases. This CDR3 spans 15 amino acids. CDR1 SGHAT and CDR2 FQNNGV come from the germline V gene. CDR3 residues: CASSLMVAGTDTQYF. The CDR3 coding sequence is TGTGCCAGCAGCTTAATGGTGGCTGGCACAGATACGCAGTATTTT.

This clone appeared a few times. The rearrangement uses TRBV6-5 and TRBJ1-2; 7 bases are shared with TRBD1. J lost 5 bases, V lost 2 bases, and 5 bases had no gene match. The V gene's germline CDR1 is MNHEY and CDR2 SVGAGI. CDR3 length equals 14 residues. The DNA of the CDR3 is TGTGCCAGCAGTTACGGAGGGGGCAATTATGGCTACACCTTC. Protein: CASSYGGGNYGYTF.

This clone was seen once. The V gene is TRBV4-2, the J gene TRBJ1-2; no clear D gene. The CDR3 is 14 amino acids. Germline values: CDR1 LGHNA, CDR2 YNFKEQ. Trimming left V 0 bases short and J 8 bases short, with 13 bases between. CDR3 sequence (DNA): TGTGCCAGCAGCCAAGACGGGAACTGGGGAGGCTACACCTTC. Protein: CASSQDGNWGGYTF.